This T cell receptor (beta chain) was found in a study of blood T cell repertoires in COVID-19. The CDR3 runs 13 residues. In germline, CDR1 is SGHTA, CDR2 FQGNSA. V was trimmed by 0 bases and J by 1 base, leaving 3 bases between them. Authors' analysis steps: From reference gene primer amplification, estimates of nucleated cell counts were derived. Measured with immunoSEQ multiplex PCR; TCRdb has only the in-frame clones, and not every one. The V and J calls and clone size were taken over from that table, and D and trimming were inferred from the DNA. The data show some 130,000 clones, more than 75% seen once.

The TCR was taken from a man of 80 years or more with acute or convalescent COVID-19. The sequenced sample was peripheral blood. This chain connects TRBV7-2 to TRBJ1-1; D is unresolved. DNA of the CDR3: TGTGCCAGCAGCTTAGCCGGGAACACTGAAGCTTTCTTT. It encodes CASSLAGNTEAFF. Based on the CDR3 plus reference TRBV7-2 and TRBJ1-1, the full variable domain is GAGVSQSPSNKVTEKGKDVELRCDPISGHTALYWYRQSLGQGLEFLIYFQGNSAPDKSGLPSDRFSAERTGGSVSTLTIQRTQQEDSAVYLCASSLAGNTEAFFGQGTRLTVV.